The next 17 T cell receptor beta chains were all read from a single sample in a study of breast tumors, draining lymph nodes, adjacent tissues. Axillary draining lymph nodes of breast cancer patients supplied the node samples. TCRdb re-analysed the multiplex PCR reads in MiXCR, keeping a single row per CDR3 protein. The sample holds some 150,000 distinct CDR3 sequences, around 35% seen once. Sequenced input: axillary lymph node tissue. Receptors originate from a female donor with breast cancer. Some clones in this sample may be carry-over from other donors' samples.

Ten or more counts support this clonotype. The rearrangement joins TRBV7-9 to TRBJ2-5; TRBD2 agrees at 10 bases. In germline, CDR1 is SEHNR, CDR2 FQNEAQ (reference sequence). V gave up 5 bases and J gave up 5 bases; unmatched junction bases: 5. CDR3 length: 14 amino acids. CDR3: CASSLSGRLETQYF. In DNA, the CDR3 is TGTGCCAGCAGCCTTAGCGGGAGGCTCGAGACCCAGTACTTC.

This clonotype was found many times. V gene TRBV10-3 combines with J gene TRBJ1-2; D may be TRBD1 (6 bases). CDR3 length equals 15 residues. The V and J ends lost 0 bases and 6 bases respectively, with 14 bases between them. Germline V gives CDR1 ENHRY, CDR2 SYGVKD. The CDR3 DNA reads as TGTGCCATCAGTGAGTCGGGGGGGGCAAGCGATGGCTACACCTTC. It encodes CAISESGGASDGYTF.

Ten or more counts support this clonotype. CDR3 loop: CAPSTRGSVTGELFF. The CDR3 DNA reads as TGTGCCCCCAGTACTAGGGGGTCGGTCACCGGGGAGCTGTTTTTT. The V and J genes are TRBV5-8 and TRBJ2-2; tentative D call: TRBD1 (6 bases). The CDR3 consists of 15 residues. In germline, CDR1 is SGHTS, CDR2 YDEGEE. V shed 10 bases and J shed 4 bases, with 20 bases lying between them.

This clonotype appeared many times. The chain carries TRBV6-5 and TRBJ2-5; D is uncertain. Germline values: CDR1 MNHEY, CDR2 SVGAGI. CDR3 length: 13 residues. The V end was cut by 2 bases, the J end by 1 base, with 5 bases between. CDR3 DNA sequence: TGTGCCAGCAGTTACACTGTCCAAGAGACCCAGTACTTC. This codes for CASSYTVQETQYF.

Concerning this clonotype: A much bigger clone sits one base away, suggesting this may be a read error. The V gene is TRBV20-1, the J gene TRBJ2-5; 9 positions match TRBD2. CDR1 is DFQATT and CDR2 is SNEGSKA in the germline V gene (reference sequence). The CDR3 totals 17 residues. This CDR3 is CSARESGGLTIQEAQYF. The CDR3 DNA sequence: TGCAGTGCCCGAGAGAGCGGGGGGCTTACAATCCAAGAGGCCCAGTACTTC.

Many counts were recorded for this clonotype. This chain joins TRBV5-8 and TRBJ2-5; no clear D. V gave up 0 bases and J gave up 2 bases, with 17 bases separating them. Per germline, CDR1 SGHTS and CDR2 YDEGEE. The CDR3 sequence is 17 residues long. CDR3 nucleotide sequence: TGTGCCAGCAGCTTGGCTGTGGCCGGTGATCAGCAAGAGACCCAGTACTTC. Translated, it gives CASSLAVAGDQQETQYF.

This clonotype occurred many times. CDR3 in amino acids: CSASSTLEYTDTQYF. In DNA, the CDR3 is TGCAGTGCTAGCTCTACTCTGGAGTACACAGATACGCAGTATTTT. The chain carries TRBV20-1 and TRBJ2-3, with no clear D. Trimming left V 3 bases short and J 2 bases short, with 15 bases between. The germline V gene encodes CDR1 DFQATT and CDR2 SNEGSKA (reference sequence). This CDR3 spans 15 amino acids.

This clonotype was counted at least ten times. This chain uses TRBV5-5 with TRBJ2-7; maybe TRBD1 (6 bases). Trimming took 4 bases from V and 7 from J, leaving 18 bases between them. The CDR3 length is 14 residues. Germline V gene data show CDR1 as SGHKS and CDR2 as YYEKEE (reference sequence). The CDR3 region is CASSLMFVQGEQYF. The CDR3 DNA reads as TGTGCCAGCAGCCTGATGTTTGTCCAGGGGGAGCAGTACTTC.

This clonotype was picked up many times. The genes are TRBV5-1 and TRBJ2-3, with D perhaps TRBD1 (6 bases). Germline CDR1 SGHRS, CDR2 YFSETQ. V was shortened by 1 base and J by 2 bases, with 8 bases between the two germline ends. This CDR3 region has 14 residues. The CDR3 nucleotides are TGCGCCAGCAGCTTGCAGGGACACACAGATACGCAGTATTTT. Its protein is CASSLQGHTDTQYF. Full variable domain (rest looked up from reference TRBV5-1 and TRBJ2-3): KAGVTQTPRYLIKTRGQQVTLSCSPISGHRSVSWYQQTPGQGLQFLFEYFSETQRNKGNFPGRFSGRQFSNSRSEMNVSTLELGDSALYLCASSLQGHTDTQYFGPGTRLTVL.

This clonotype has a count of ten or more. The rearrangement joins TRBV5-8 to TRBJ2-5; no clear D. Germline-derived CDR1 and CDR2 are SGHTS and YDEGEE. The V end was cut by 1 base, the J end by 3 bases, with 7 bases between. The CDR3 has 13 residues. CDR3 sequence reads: CASSLYTEETQYF. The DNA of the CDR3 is TGTGCCAGCAGCTTGTATACAGAAGAGACCCAGTACTTC.

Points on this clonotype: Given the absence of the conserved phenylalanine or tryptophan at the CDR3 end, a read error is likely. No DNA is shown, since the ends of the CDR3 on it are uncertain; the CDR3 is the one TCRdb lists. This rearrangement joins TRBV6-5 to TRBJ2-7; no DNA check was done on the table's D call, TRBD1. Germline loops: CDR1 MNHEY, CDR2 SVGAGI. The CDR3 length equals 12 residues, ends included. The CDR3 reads CASGLKTGVEYL.

The CDR3 region is CASSDPVGAYEQFF. The CDR3 bases are TGTGCCAGTAGCGACCCCGTGGGAGCCTATGAGCAGTTCTTC. The V and J genes are TRBV11-3 and TRBJ2-1; tentatively, D is TRBD2 (5 bases). Trimming took off 9 bases at V and 8 bases at J, with 20 bases between the two ends. The CDR3 length is 14 residues. Germline V gene data show CDR1 as SGHNT and CDR2 as YENEEA.

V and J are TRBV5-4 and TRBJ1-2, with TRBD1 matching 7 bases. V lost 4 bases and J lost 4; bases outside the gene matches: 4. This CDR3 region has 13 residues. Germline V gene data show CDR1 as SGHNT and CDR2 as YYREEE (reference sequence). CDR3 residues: CASSRGRAYGYTF. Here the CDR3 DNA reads TGTGCCAGCAGCAGGGGGCGCGCCTATGGCTACACCTTC.

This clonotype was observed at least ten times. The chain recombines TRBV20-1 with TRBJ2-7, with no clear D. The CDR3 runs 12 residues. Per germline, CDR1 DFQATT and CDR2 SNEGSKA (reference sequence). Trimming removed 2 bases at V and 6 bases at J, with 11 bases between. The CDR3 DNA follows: TGCAGTGCTAGAATAACAGCCTTCGAGCAGTACTTC. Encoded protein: CSARITAFEQYF.

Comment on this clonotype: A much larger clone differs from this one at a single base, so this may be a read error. The DNA for the CDR3 is TGTGCCAGCAGCATCCAGGGGGCTGGCTACACCTTC. Translation gives CASSIQGAGYTF. This chain links TRBV5-8 with TRBJ1-2, with 8 bases identical to TRBD1. This CDR3 is built from 12 residues. The V and J ends lost 4 bases and 7 bases, in that order; junction bases with no gene match: 3. CDR1 is SGHTS, CDR2 YDEGEE, per germline. The full variable domain, rest sourced from reference TRBV5-8 and TRBJ1-2, is EAGVTQSPTHLIKTRGQQATLRCSPISGHTSVYWYQQALGLGLQFLLWYDEGEERNRGNFPPRFSGRQFPNYSSELNVNALELEDSALYLCASSIQGAGYTFGSGTRLTVV.

CDR3 in amino acids: CASSWTPGMGLYNEQFF. CDR3 coding DNA: TGTGCCAGCAGCTGGACCCCAGGGATGGGACTCTACAATGAGCAGTTCTTC. The rearrangement uses TRBV5-6 and TRBJ2-1; TRBD2 might be the D (6 bases). With 3 bases removed from V and 3 bases from J, the gap between germline ends came to 19 bases. CDR3 length equals 17 residues. Germline V gives CDR1 SGHDT, CDR2 YYEEEE.

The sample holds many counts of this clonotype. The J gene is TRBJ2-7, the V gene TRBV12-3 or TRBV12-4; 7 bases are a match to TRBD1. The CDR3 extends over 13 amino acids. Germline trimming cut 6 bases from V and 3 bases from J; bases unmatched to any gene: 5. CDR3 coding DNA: TGTGCCAGCAGCTTACAGGGGAACTACGAGCAGTACTTC. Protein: CASSLQGNYEQYF.